This T cell receptor (beta chain) emerged from a study of blood T cell repertoires in COVID-19 (dated by TCRdb to 2020 to 2021). In the study overall: The collaborator samples originated in the United States, Italy and Spain and spanned the acute and convalescent phases of COVID-19. The prospective study material was composed of cDNA or gDNA derived from T cells, B-cell-depleted T cells, or PBMCs. Deeply sampled blood TCRbeta repertoires from subjects exposed to, actively infected with, or recovered from COVID-19 were included in the dataset. The repertoires were released in a freely available public database intended as a resource for research on the immune response to SARS-CoV-2. Samples came from the ongoing ImmuneRACE study (first 160 participants) plus 1,254 subjects from 6 global collaborators. The sample metadata nearly always contained a de-identified subject ID, COVID-19 status, age in years and sex. HLA class I and class II types, where available, came from metadata supplied by the sample provider rather than from assay-based typing. Beyond this particular receptor, the publication reports: The quantity of clinical and demographic metadata differed by source and by participant and was supplied without curation.

The immunoSEQ Assay, a bias-controlled multiplex PCR, was used to amplify TCRbeta CDR3 regions from genomic DNA. The original pipeline was this. The number of nucleated cells in each sample was estimated from the amplification of reference gene primers within the assay. To quantify the absolute abundance of each unique TCRbeta CDR3 rearrangement, sequence reads were collapsed and filtered. For each sample, productive Simpson clonality was calculated by taking the square root of Simpson's diversity index across productive rearrangements. This is the immuneACCESS table as TCRdb keeps it, with only in-frame sequences that have V and J called. A part of the clones is gone; compared with another copy, unresolved V genes explain less than half, and the rest is unexplained. V and J calls and clone size come straight from that table; D and trimming were deduced from the DNA. Counted in this sample were roughly 200,000 clones; around 84% of them appeared once. Together, the top ten hold 13% of the sample.

Notes on this clone: The clone's antigen remains unknown. Base qualities are not recorded, but no much larger clone differs from it by a single base.

Whole blood was collected in K2EDTA tubes by collaborating institutions according to the institutions' own protocols. For TCRbeta analysis, collaborator samples were shipped as frozen whole blood, as isolated PBMCs, or as DNA extracted from either sample type. Counted from cysteine to phenylalanine, this CDR3 has 17 amino acids. The CDR3 DNA has 51 bases and is translated from base 1. V is pruned by 1 base and J by 3 bases, leaving 12 bases of the junction without a gene match. CDR1 and CDR2 are drawn from the germline V gene: MGHRA, YSYEKL. The receptor was isolated from a human donor in a cohort sampled during active COVID-19. Sequenced input: peripheral blood. Rearrangement joined TRBV4-1 to TRBJ2-7, with 7 bases aligning to TRBD1. The DNA reads TGCGCCAGCAGCCAAGTTTCCTCTACAGGGGTAGGCTACGAGCAGTACTTC. It is translated as CASSQVSSTGVGYEQYF.